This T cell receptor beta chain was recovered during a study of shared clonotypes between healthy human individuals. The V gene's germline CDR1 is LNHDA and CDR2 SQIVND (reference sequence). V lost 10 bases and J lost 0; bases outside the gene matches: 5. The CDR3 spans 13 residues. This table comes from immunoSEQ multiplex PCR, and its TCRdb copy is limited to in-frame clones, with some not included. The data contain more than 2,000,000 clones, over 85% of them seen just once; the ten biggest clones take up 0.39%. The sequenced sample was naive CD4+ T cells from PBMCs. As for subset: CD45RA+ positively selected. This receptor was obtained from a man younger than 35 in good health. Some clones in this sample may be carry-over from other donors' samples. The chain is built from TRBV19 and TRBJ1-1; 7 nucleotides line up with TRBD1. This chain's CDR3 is CATKGQLNTEAFF. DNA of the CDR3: TGTGCCACCAAGGGACAGCTGAACACTGAAGCTTTCTTT. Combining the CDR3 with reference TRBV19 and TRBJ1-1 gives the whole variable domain DGGITQSPKYLFRKEGQNVTLSCEQNLNHDAMYWYRQDPGQGLRLIYYSQIVNDFQKGDIAEGYSVSREKKESFPLTVTSAQKNPTAFYLCATKGQLNTEAFFGQGTRLTVV.